This T cell receptor (beta chain) was recovered during a study of spatial heterogeneity in lung cancer. CDR3 length equals 12 residues. Germline V gene lookup returns CDR1 SQVTM and CDR2 ANQGSEA. V was clipped by 4 bases and J by 1 base, with 5 bases between them. The sample's time point: sample taken at primary tumor resection. Unsorted tumor, nontumor lung tissue or cryopreserved PBMC supplied the whole RNA. Every TCR cDNA molecule carried a tag that served as a unique molecular identifier. TCRdb ran MiXCR on the 5' RACE reads and lists one entry per CDR3 protein. In the table there are approximately 11,000 distinct CDR3 sequences, around 3.4% of which are singletons. This clonotype has a count of ten or more.

The sequences come from PBMCs, collected at surgery. The chain has TRBV29-1 and TRBJ1-5; TRBD1 is a possible D gene (5 bases). The receptor was derived from a female donor with early-stage non-small cell lung cancer. This chain's CDR3 is CSVGGSNQPQHF. In DNA, the CDR3 is TGCAGCGTTGGGGGGAGCAATCAGCCCCAGCATTTT.